Below are 19 T cell receptor beta chains sequenced from a single sample in a study of breast tumors, draining lymph nodes, adjacent tissues. Axillary draining lymph nodes of breast cancer patients supplied the node samples. TCRdb passed the multiplex PCR reads through MiXCR, listing each CDR3 protein once. Here the sample spans around 150,000 distinct CDR3 sequences, about 31% being singletons. Sequences were obtained from axillary lymph node tissue. The origin of the receptors is a female donor with breast cancer. Some clones in this sample may be carry-over from other donors' samples.

This clonotype turned up a few times. The chain is built from TRBV6-2 or TRBV6-3 and TRBJ1-4; 7 bases agree with TRBD1. This CDR3 has 14 residues. V trimming: 0 bases; J trimming: 10 bases; junction bases outside the gene matches: 5. Germline V lookup: CDR1 MNHEY, CDR2 SVGEGT. The CDR3 spells CASSYSGQFVKLFF. The CDR3 nucleotides read TGTGCCAGCAGTTACTCGGGACAGTTCGTAAAACTGTTTTTT.

As regards this clonotype: No conserved phenylalanine or tryptophan is present at the end of the CDR3, so a read error is the likely explanation. This sequence joins TRBV20-1 and TRBJ2-3; the D gene is possibly TRBD2 (7 bases). Germline CDR1 is DFQATT and CDR2 is SNEGSKA (reference sequence). The CDR3 is 13 residues long. The CDR3 sequence: CSALRGGPDRQYL. The CDR3 nucleotides read TGCAGTGCTCTGAGGGGGGGGCCTGATAGGCAGTATCTT.

This clonotype was seen ten or more times. The chain joins TRBV2 to TRBJ1-1, with D tentatively TRBD1 (6 bases). The V gene lost 8 bases and the J gene lost 7 bases, with 14 bases spanning the gap. The germline gives CDR1 SNHLY, CDR2 FYNNEI. The CDR3 has 12 residues. This CDR3 is CASGGGSHEAFF. DNA of the CDR3: TGTGCCAGCGGGGGGGGCTCACATGAAGCTTTCTTT.

In its sample, this clonotype was seen many times. This chain connects TRBV6-1 to TRBJ2-3, with a weak D call TRBD1 (6 bases). Germline CDR1 MNHNS, CDR2 SASEGT. V shed 7 bases and J shed 3 bases, with 11 bases lying between them. The CDR3 is made up of 13 amino acids. The CDR3 DNA reads TGTGCCAGCAACTTCCAGGGGACAGATACGCAGTATTTT. Translating it yields CASNFQGTDTQYF.

This clonotype has a count of ten or more. V gene TRBV28 combines with J gene TRBJ2-7; D is possibly TRBD1 or TRBD2 (5 bases each). The CDR3 covers 15 residues. Trimming shortened V by 7 bases and J by 4 bases, and 20 bases separated the two germline ends. The germline V gene has CDR1 MDHEN and CDR2 SYDVKM. The CDR3 is CASNRPGRSLYEQYF. The CDR3 nucleotides are TGTGCCAGCAACCGGCCGGGACGTAGCTTATACGAGCAGTACTTC.

This clonotype was counted at least ten times. The chain combines TRBV25-1 with TRBJ2-2; D unclear. The V end lost 5 bases, the J end lost 2 bases, and 12 bases lay between the germline ends. The germline V gene has CDR1 MGHDK and CDR2 SYGVNS. The length of the CDR3 is 15 residues. The CDR3 bases are TGTGCCAGCAGTTCCGCTCTTATCAACACCGGGGAGCTGTTTTTT. Its translation: CASSSALINTGELFF.

The chain has TRBV2 and TRBJ2-5, with 9 bases matching TRBD2. After removal of 1 base from V and 8 bases from J, the junction contained 8 bases not matched to a gene. There are 15 residues in the CDR3. The germline gives CDR1 SNHLY, CDR2 FYNNEI. CDR3 sequence (DNA): TGTGCCAGCAGTGAAGTGGCGGGGGGGCAAGGAACCCAGTACTTC. This sequence encodes CASSEVAGGQGTQYF. The whole variable domain, remainder taken from reference TRBV2 and TRBJ2-5, is EPEVTQTPSHQVTQMGQEVILRCVPISNHLYFYWYRQILGQKVEFLVSFYNNEISEKSEIFDDQFSVERPDGSNFTLKIRSTKLEDSAMYFCASSEVAGGQGTQYFGPGTRLLVL.

On this clonotype itself: Lacking the conserved final phenylalanine or tryptophan, this CDR3 likely reflects a read error. Because the CDR3's place on the DNA is in doubt, the DNA is left out and the CDR3 is given as listed by TCRdb. This chain links TRBV7-6 with TRBJ2-2. CDR1 is SGHVS and CDR2 is FNYEAQ in the germline V gene. The CDR3 sequence runs 16 residues, both termini included. The CDR3 spells CASSLLRTENTGEMFV.

This clonotype showed up many times. The J gene is TRBJ1-2, the V gene TRBV20-1; no clear D gene. The germline gives CDR1 DFQATT, CDR2 SNEGSKA (reference sequence). V was cut by 2 bases and J by 7 bases, with 5 bases left in between. The CDR3 runs to 10 residues. CDR3 region: CSARSSGYTF. CDR3 DNA: TGCAGTGCTAGAAGTAGTGGCTACACCTTC.

This clonotype occurred many times. The chain links TRBV3-1 to TRBJ1-3; the D is unclear. V lost 1 base to trimming and J lost 1 base, with 8 bases between them. The CDR3 spans 15 residues. Germline CDR1 is LGHDT and CDR2 is YNNKEL (reference sequence). The CDR3 DNA reads as TGTGCCAGCAGCCAAGTATTCAGTTCTGGAAACACCATATATTTT. Its protein is CASSQVFSSGNTIYF.

This clonotype appeared a single time. The chain employs TRBV2 and TRBJ1-5; D ambiguous. The CDR3 consists of 15 residues. V lost 8 bases and J 4 bases, leaving 18 bases between the germline ends. Germline loops: CDR1 SNHLY, CDR2 FYNNEI. This chain's CDR3 is CASRTGNLRNQPQHF. CDR3 nucleotide sequence: TGTGCCAGCCGCACCGGTAATCTTAGAAATCAGCCCCAGCATTTT.

In this sample, this clonotype turned up many times. This may be a read error: a much more frequent sequence differs by one nucleotide. This chain connects TRBV2 to TRBJ1-6, with 7 bases matching TRBD1. This CDR3 spans 15 amino acids. V lost 8 bases to trimming and J lost 7 bases; unmatched junction nucleotides: 11. The germline V gene encodes CDR1 SNHLY and CDR2 FYNNEI. CDR3 coding DNA: TGTGCCAGCCTTCCGGAACAGGGGTGGAATTCACCCCTCCACTTT. This gives the protein CASLPEQGWNSPLHF.

This clonotype was recorded at least ten times. V gene TRBV9 combines with J gene TRBJ1-2; 9 bases are a match to TRBD1. The CDR3 extends over 13 amino acids. Germline CDR1 SGDLS, CDR2 YYNGEE. Trimming at V came to 2 bases and at J to 8 bases, leaving 4 bases not matched to a gene. CDR3 in DNA: TGTGCCAGCAGCGTCATCGACAGGGGGGGCTACACCTTC. It translates to CASSVIDRGGYTF. The entire variable domain, with the rest obtained from reference TRBV9 and TRBJ1-2, is as follows: DSGVTQTPKHLITATGQRVTLRCSPRSGDLSVYWYQQSLDQGLQFLIQYYNGEERAKGNILERFSAQQFPDLHSELNLSSLELGDSALYFCASSVIDRGGYTFGSGTRLTVV.

The sample holds many counts of this clonotype. This chain joins TRBV12-3 or TRBV12-4 and TRBJ2-1; 12 positions agree with TRBD2. The CDR3 is 14 residues long. The V segment lost 5 bases and the J segment 4 bases; nucleotides outside the gene matches: 0. This CDR3 reads CASSGLAGYNEQFF. CDR3 nucleotides: TGTGCCAGCAGTGGACTAGCGGGGTACAATGAGCAGTTCTTC.

This clonotype was observed at least ten times. This chain's CDR3 is CAARRVNTGELFF. The CDR3, as DNA: TGTGCCGCAAGACGGGTGAACACCGGGGAGCTGTTTTTT. V gene TRBV6-6 combines with J gene TRBJ2-2, with D uncertain. This CDR3 spans 13 amino acids. V lost 11 bases and J lost 1, with 11 bases in between. Per germline, CDR1 MNHNY and CDR2 SVGAGI (reference sequence).

This clonotype was recorded many times. The chain has TRBV11-2 and TRBJ2-5; TRBD2 matches 9 bases. Per germline, CDR1 SGHAT and CDR2 FQNNGV. Trimming took 1 base from V and 2 from J; bases not matched to a gene: 5. The CDR3 covers 16 residues. CDR3 amino acids: CASSLGLAAGQETQYF. The DNA of the CDR3 is TGTGCCAGCAGCTTAGGACTAGCGGCGGGGCAAGAGACCCAGTACTTC.

The chain links TRBV20-1 to TRBJ1-5; 7 positions match TRBD1. Per germline, CDR1 DFQATT and CDR2 SNEGSKA (reference sequence). The V and J ends lost 3 bases and 6 bases, in that order; junction bases with no gene match: 8. The CDR3 is 14 residues long. DNA of the CDR3: TGCAGTGCTAGTCCAGGGGGATGGGGTCAGCCCCAGCATTTT. This translates into CSASPGGWGQPQHF.

With regard to this clonotype: The CDR3 end shows no conserved phenylalanine or tryptophan, and so a read error is likely. This chain joins TRBV14 and TRBJ1-3; 7 nucleotides align to TRBD1. The trim removed 5 bases at V and 2 bases at J, leaving 3 bases unmatched. CDR3 size: 14 residues. Germline CDR1 is SGHDN and CDR2 is FVKESK. CDR3 sequence reads: CASSIGTAGNTIYL. CDR3 bases: TGTGCCAGCAGCATCGGGACAGCTGGAAACACCATATATCTT.

V gene TRBV28 combines with J gene TRBJ1-5; maybe TRBD1 (5 bases). CDR1 and CDR2 from the germline V gene are MDHEN and SYDVKM. Trimming cost V 4 bases and J 5 bases, with 9 bases left between them. The CDR3 has 13 amino acids. The CDR3 DNA reads as TGTGCCAGCAGTTGGTGGGGGGATCAGCCCCAGCATTTT. Protein: CASSWWGDQPQHF.